This record looks at one T cell receptor beta chain sequence and its context. Trimming left V 0 bases short and J 11 bases short, with 16 bases between. CDR3 length: 13 amino acids. CDR1 is SQVTM and CDR2 is ANQGSEA in the germline V gene. The sample is drawn from a study of T cells in localized non-small cell lung cancer. Clones were sequenced by immunoSEQ multiplex PCR, and TCRdb holds only the in-frame ones, with some missing. The data contain tens of thousands of clones, less than 95% of them singletons. The rearrangement uses TRBV29-1 and TRBJ1-1; D perhaps matches TRBD1 (6 bases). The sample in question was peripheral blood, obtained before any cancer treatment. This TCR derives from a woman aged 40-75 years with stage I lung adenocarcinoma. The CDR3 DNA follows: TGCAGCGTTGAAGATGGGGGGACACCGGACGCTTTCTTT. As protein: CSVEDGGTPDAFF.